These 20 T cell receptor beta chains share one sample of origin, sequenced in a study of vaccination effects on CD4 cells after COVID-19. Only in-frame clones appear in the TCRdb table, and some are missing; sequencing was by immunoSEQ multiplex PCR. Among tens of thousands of clones, 70% to 85% were seen once, and the ten largest hold 3.5% to 4.5%. What these receptors recognize is not known. Antigen-specific CD4+ T cells expanded by the ViraFEST assay with viral peptide pools were then sequenced. When less than 13 days of culture had elapsed, CD4+ T cells were isolated. Vaccinated participants had no history of SARS-CoV-2 infection and tested negative for nucleocapsid antibodies. Sample: CD4+ T cells from PBMCs cultured with HCoV-OC43 spike peptides, taken before COVID-19 vaccination. The subset: HCoV-OC43 spike overlapping peptide pool stimulation. The receptors were sampled from a human donor who received a COVID-19 vaccine.

As to this clone: The junction does not match germline at one end; this may be a read error. V usage is TRBV5-8 and J usage is TRBJ2-3; D is unclear. The CDR3 has 12 amino acids. Per germline, CDR1 SGHTS and CDR2 YDEGEE. CDR3 nucleotide sequence: TGTGCCAGCCCCGGCGCCCCAGATACGCGGTATTTT. Its translation: CASPGAPDTRYF.

The chain links TRBV6-5 to TRBJ2-3; 8 bases align to TRBD2. The ends lost 6 bases at V and 2 bases at J; junction bases unmatched: 4. The CDR3 has 14 residues. Germline assignment: CDR1 MNHEY and CDR2 SVGAGI. CDR3 region: CASRDGGATDTQYF. As DNA, the CDR3 is TGTGCCAGCAGGGACGGGGGGGCCACAGATACGCAGTATTTT.

The genes are TRBV7-5 and TRBJ2-7; TRBD1, the table's D call, was not compared with the DNA. TRBV7-5 is labeled a pseudogene. This CDR3 spans 17 amino acids. The CDR3 spells CARTFSGTGLGRYEQYV. CDR3 nucleotides: TGTGCCAGAACCTTTTCAGGGACAGGCTTGGGACGCTACGAGCAGTACGTC.

The CDR3 sequence: CATRRVEQYV. CDR3 sequence (DNA): TGTGCCACCCGGAGGGTCGAGCAGTACGTC. V gene TRBV7-3 combines with J gene TRBJ2-7, with a possible D match to TRBD2 (6 bases). V lost 10 bases and J lost 6, with 10 bases in between. CDR1 is SGHTA, CDR2 FQGTGA, per germline. This CDR3 comprises 10 residues.

This clone has a single count. This rearrangement joins TRBV10-2 to TRBJ2-2; 9 nucleotides line up with TRBD1. The CDR3 length is 14 residues. V shed 6 bases, J shed 3 bases, and the junction held 2 bases outside the gene matches. CDR1 and CDR2 from the germline V gene are WSHSY and SAAADI. CDR3 sequence: CASRRTGDTGELFF. CDR3 DNA: TGCGCCAGCAGGCGGACAGGGGACACCGGGGAGCTGTTTTTT.

V usage is TRBV7-2 and J usage is TRBJ1-1, with D uncertain. CDR3 size: 15 residues. The germline V gene encodes CDR1 SGHTA and CDR2 FQGNSA. Trimming removed 4 bases at V and 2 bases at J, with 14 bases between. CDR3 loop: CASSSRHTINTEAFF. Written as DNA, the CDR3 is TGTGCCAGCAGCTCCCGCCACACCATTAACACTGAAGCTTTCTTT.

This chain uses TRBV3-1 (or the pseudogene TRBV3-2) with TRBJ1-1, with 10 nucleotides matching TRBD1. This CDR3 has 14 residues. Germline CDR1 reads LGHDT; CDR2 reads YNNKEL (reference sequence). V lost 0 bases, J lost 8 bases, and 3 bases stayed unmatched. This CDR3 is CASSQDSGQGEAFF. The CDR3 coding sequence is TGTGCCAGCAGCCAAGATTCGGGACAGGGGGAAGCTTTCTTT.

J is TRBJ2-2 and V is TRBV6-6, with 9 bases identical to TRBD1. Germline trimming cut 7 bases from V and 3 bases from J; bases unmatched to any gene: 3. The length of the CDR3 is 14 residues. Germline assignment: CDR1 MNHNY and CDR2 SVGAGI (reference sequence). The CDR3 region has the DNA TGTGCCAGCACCGGACAGGGGTACACCGGGGAGCTGTTTTTT. Its protein product is CASTGQGYTGELFF.

This sequence joins TRBV2 and TRBJ2-5, with D tentatively TRBD2 (7 bases). Trimming took off 1 base at V and 5 bases at J, with 14 bases between the two ends. Germline V gene lookup returns CDR1 SNHLY and CDR2 FYNNEI. The CDR3 has 15 amino acids. The CDR3 sequence: CASSEEEGGQETQYF. The DNA of the CDR3 is TGTGCCAGCAGTGAAGAAGAGGGGGGGCAGGAGACCCAGTACTTC.

The CDR3 region has the DNA TGTGCCAGCAGTGTCTTACCCGGTTTGAGCTCCTACGAGCAGTACGTC. Translated, it gives CASSVLPGLSSYEQYV. This chain joins TRBV6-1 and TRBJ2-7; D gene ambiguous. V was pared by 4 bases and J by 0 bases, with 16 bases between. The germline CDR1 and CDR2 sequences are MNHNS and SASEGT. The CDR3 extends over 16 amino acids.

The chain is built from TRBV6-6 and TRBJ2-7; 9 bases line up with TRBD1. CDR1 and CDR2 from the germline V gene are MNHNY and SVGAGI (reference sequence). The CDR3 has 15 amino acids. V trimming: 6 bases; J trimming: 0 bases; junction bases outside the gene matches: 6. The CDR3: CASRSGTGSSYEQYV. The CDR3, as DNA: TGTGCCAGCAGATCCGGGACAGGGAGCTCCTACGAGCAGTACGTC.

In this sample, this clone turned up once. The chain combines TRBV19 with TRBJ1-1, with TRBD1 matching over 7 bases. Germline CDR1 reads LNHDA; CDR2 reads SQIVND (reference sequence). This CDR3 region has 14 residues. The V segment lost 5 bases and the J segment 4 bases; nucleotides outside the gene matches: 7. The CDR3 loop reads CASSPRQGSTEAFF. In DNA, the CDR3 is TGTGCCAGTAGTCCCCGACAGGGAAGCACTGAAGCTTTCTTT.

This clone turned up a few times. The J gene is TRBJ2-7, the V gene TRBV10-2; tentatively, D is TRBD1 (5 bases). With 6 bases removed from V and 1 base from J, the gap between germline ends came to 16 bases. CDR1 is WSHSY and CDR2 is SAAADI in the germline V gene. This CDR3 comprises 15 residues. The CDR3 protein is CASRQNSGPSYEQYV. The CDR3 DNA is TGCGCCAGCAGACAGAATTCAGGGCCTTCCTACGAGCAGTACGTC.

The CDR3 protein is CASSQDNNCGGGGEQYV. CDR3 bases: TGCGCCAGCAGCCAAGATAATAACTGCGGCGGGGGCGGGGAGCAGTACGTC. V and J are TRBV4-3 and TRBJ2-7, with TRBD2 as a possible D gene (7 bases). CDR3 size: 17 residues. In germline, CDR1 is LGHNA, CDR2 YSLEER. V dropped 0 bases and J dropped 7 bases, with 22 bases sitting between them.

This chain links TRBV6-7 with TRBJ2-7, with 7 bases aligning to TRBD1. TRBV6-7 falls under the ORF class, with uncertain function. The CDR3 loop spans 15 amino acids. Trimming at V came to 2 bases and at J to 3 bases, leaving 7 bases not matched to a gene. The CDR3 nucleotides read TGTGCCAGCAGTTACCGGACAGGAAACCTCTACGAGCAGTACGTC. Its protein product is CASSYRTGNLYEQYV.

The J gene is TRBJ1-3, the V gene TRBV2; no clear D gene. Looked up from germline, CDR1 is SNHLY and CDR2 is FYNNEI. The CDR3 extends over 14 amino acids. Trimming took 3 bases from V and 0 from J, leaving 6 bases between them. The CDR3 region has the DNA TGTGCCAGCAGTGACGGGTACTCTGGAAACACCATATATTTT. Protein sequence: CASSDGYSGNTIYF. Combining the CDR3 with reference TRBV2 and TRBJ1-3 gives the whole variable domain EPEVTQTPSHQVTQMGQEVILRCVPISNHLYFYWYRQILGQKVEFLVSFYNNEISEKSEIFDDQFSVERPDGSNFTLKIRSTKLEDSAMYFCASSDGYSGNTIYFGEGSWLTVV.

The chain is built from TRBV19 and TRBJ1-5, with TRBD1 matching over 8 bases. CDR1 is LNHDA, CDR2 SQIVND, per germline (reference sequence). The CDR3 totals 14 residues. Trimming at V came to 5 bases and at J to 6 bases, leaving 6 bases not matched to a gene. CDR3 coding DNA: TGTGCCAGTAGTGTGACAGGGGCGGGTCAGCCCCAGCATTTT. Translated, it gives CASSVTGAGQPQHF.

This clone was found a few times. This chain uses TRBV19 with TRBJ1-3; no clear D. The CDR3 is 15 residues long. Germline CDR1 reads LNHDA; CDR2 reads SQIVND (reference sequence). V shed 3 bases and J shed 2 bases, with 11 bases lying between them. Here the CDR3 reads CASSIGRYPGNTIYF. In nucleotides, the CDR3 is TGTGCCAGTAGTATCGGGAGGTATCCTGGAAACACCATATATTTT.

The CDR3 region is CASSWDREGEQYV. The CDR3 DNA reads as TGTGCCAGCAGTTGGGACAGGGAGGGCGAGCAGTACGTC. V is TRBV6-5 and J is TRBJ2-7; 9 positions agree with TRBD1. With 4 bases clipped from V and 6 bases from J, the junction kept 4 bases outside the gene matches. This CDR3 has 13 amino acids. The germline CDR1 and CDR2 sequences are MNHEY and SVGAGI.

This chain links TRBV14 with TRBJ2-1; D gene uncertain. CDR1 is SGHDN and CDR2 is FVKESK in the germline V gene. The CDR3 contains 15 residues. Trimming stripped 5 bases from V and 3 bases from J, with 14 bases between. The CDR3 sequence is CASSKNLVVYNEQFF. CDR3 DNA: TGTGCCAGCAGCAAAAATCTGGTGGTCTACAATGAGCAGTTCTTC.